This TCR beta chain was sequenced for a study of T cell responses to AZD1222 COVID-19 vaccine. As regards this clone: Its antigen is not identified.

Sequencing used immunoSEQ multiplex PCR; TCRdb keeps in-frame clones, though not all of them. This table has some 140,000 clones, 70% to 90% appearing once. The study's findings and limits: Only six or seven AZD1222 recipients tested seropositive at baseline. The donor group comprised mostly white British people and more females; the analysis possibly underestimated clonal diversity. Dominant at 160-218 and 743-854, vaccine-associated CD4 TCRs also spanned spike. Repertoire sampling was restricted to post-peak T cell response timepoints.

This TCR was recovered from an adult in good health. The source was peripheral blood, collected on day 0 of AZD1222 vaccination.

The CDR3 DNA is TGCGCCAGCAGTGATTCGGACAGGACGCAAGAGACCCAGTACTTC. It translates to CASSDSDRTQETQYF. The genes are TRBV10-1 and TRBJ2-5, with 7 positions matching TRBD1. The CDR3 spans 15 residues. Trimming took 3 bases from V and 2 from J; bases not matched to a gene: 6. From germline, CDR1 is WNHNN and CDR2 SYGVQD (reference sequence).